This is a list of T cell receptor beta chains from one sample in a study of vaccination and CD4 T cells after COVID-19. These receptors have no identified antigens. TCRdb reanalysed the PCR reads using MiXCR and keeps one entry per CDR3 protein. This table holds more than 15,000 distinct CDR3 sequences, roughly two fifths found once. Sample: CD4+ T cells from blood, cultured in vitro, taken after SARS-CoV-2 vaccination. These receptors came from a human donor who had recovered from COVID-19. CDR3s include the opening cysteine and the closing phenylalanine or tryptophan. Fields, in order: J gene, CDR3 length, clone size, V gene, D gene, CDR3 protein, CDR3 DNA. A D gene is named only where the DNA matches it firmly. The listing skips clone size in some rows; elsewhere it reads once, few, many or a size class.

TRBJ1-5	14	.	TRBV6-5	.	CASSWTEGGQPQHF	TGTGCCAGCAGTTGGACGGAAGGGGGTCAGCCCCAGCATTTT
TRBJ2-3	15	.	TRBV6-2/TRBV6-3	TRBD2	CASSYGGEVGDTQYF	TGTGCCAGCAGTTACGGGGGGGAGGTCGGAGATACGCAGTATTTT
TRBJ1-4	14	.	TRBV6-1	.	CASSMVWGSEKLFF	TGTGCCAGCAGTATGGTCTGGGGGAGTGAAAAACTGTTTTTT
TRBJ2-7	16	few	TRBV20-1	TRBD2	CSARDKNGRGTYEQYF	TGCAGTGCTAGAGACAAAAACGGGAGGGGGACCTACGAGCAGTACTTC
TRBJ2-5	14	.	TRBV5-6	.	CASSLGRFVVTQYF	TGTGCCAGCAGCTTGGGCAGGTTCGTGGTGACCCAGTACTTC
TRBJ2-7	13	.	TRBV30	.	CATVRRGIYEQYF	TGTGCAACGGTCAGACGGGGGATCTACGAGCAGTACTTC
TRBJ1-1	14	.	TRBV29-1	.	CSVEARGWVTEAFF	TGCAGCGTTGAAGCCCGGGGTTGGGTCACTGAAGCTTTCTTT
TRBJ1-5	15	.	TRBV19	.	CASSIGRVPNQPQHF	TGTGCCAGTAGTATAGGAAGGGTCCCTAATCAGCCCCAGCATTTT
TRBJ1-2	15	few	TRBV2	TRBD1	CASSEDPPRQGGYTF	TGTGCCAGCAGTGAAGACCCCCCCCGACAGGGCGGCTACACCTTC
TRBJ2-7	15	few	TRBV24-1	.	CATSDGEEILYEQYF	TGTGCCACCAGTGATGGAGAAGAGATCCTCTACGAGCAGTACTTC
TRBJ1-4	14	.	TRBV19	TRBD1	CASRRQGGDEKLFF	TGTGCCAGTAGGCGACAGGGGGGGGATGAAAAACTGTTTTTT
TRBJ1-1	13	few	TRBV7-7	.	CASSLAKGTEAFF	TGTGCCAGCAGCTTAGCCAAGGGCACTGAAGCTTTCTTT
TRBJ1-1	15	few	TRBV28	.	CASSRRSEVNTEAFF	TGTGCCAGCAGTCGAAGGTCGGAGGTGAACACTGAAGCTTTCTTT
TRBJ2-2	16	few	TRBV10-3	.	CAISESLAEQIGELFF	TGTGCCATCAGTGAGTCATTAGCGGAACAAATCGGGGAGCTGTTTTTT
TRBJ1-5	13	few	TRBV6-5	TRBD1	CASSYDREGTQHF	TGTGCCAGCAGTTATGACAGGGAGGGAACCCAGCATTTT
TRBJ2-7	12	.	TRBV20-1	TRBD1	CSVTTGTYEQYF	TGCAGCGTTACGACAGGGACCTACGAGCAGTACTTC
TRBJ2-5	15	few	TRBV19	.	CASSIGSGYQETQYF	TGTGCCAGTAGTATAGGGTCGGGGTACCAAGAGACCCAGTACTTC
TRBJ2-1	13	.	TRBV7-3	.	CASSPPGSYEQFF	TGTGCCAGCAGCCCCCCGGGTTCTTATGAGCAGTTCTTC
TRBJ2-7	15	.	TRBV20-1	.	CSASRGIGANYEQYF	TGCAGTGCTAGTCGTGGTATAGGGGCGAACTACGAGCAGTACTTC
TRBJ2-4	16	.	TRBV6-1	TRBD1	CASSPRALQGVNIQYF	TGTGCCAGCAGTCCGAGGGCCCTGCAGGGGGTAAACATTCAGTACTTC
TRBJ2-1	16	once	TRBV15	TRBD2	CATSRESGSLRDEQFF	TGTGCCACCAGCAGGGAGAGCGGGAGTCTTCGGGATGAGCAGTTCTTC
TRBJ2-1	15	.	TRBV10-3	TRBD1	CAISDPGQGIYEQFF	TGTGCCATCAGTGATCCGGGACAGGGTATCTATGAGCAGTTCTTC
TRBJ2-7	14	.	TRBV6-1	.	CASSDRVPPYEQYF	TGTGCCAGCAGTGATAGGGTCCCTCCCTACGAGCAGTACTTC
TRBJ1-4	15	.	TRBV20-1	TRBD1	CSATDGQGAVGKLFF	TGCAGTGCTACGGATGGACAGGGGGCGGTGGGAAAACTGTTTTTT
TRBJ1-1	17	.	TRBV7-9	TRBD1	CASSGDREAVLGTEAFF	TGTGCCAGCTCCGGCGACAGGGAGGCCGTCTTGGGTACTGAAGCTTTCTTT
TRBJ2-4	12	.	TRBV6-2/TRBV6-3	TRBD2	CASGGEGNIQYF	TGTGCCAGCGGGGGGGAGGGAAACATTCAGTACTTC